One T cell receptor beta chain is described in this entry. This sample is part of a study of human T cells and chemical hapten exposure. Time point here: patch test 2, 6 weeks after DPC sensitization. Documented treatment: therapeutic diphenylcyclopropenone sensitization with weekly scalp DPC. Each CDR3 protein is one row after TCRdb ran MiXCR on the RACE reads. Of 73,000 or so distinct CDR3 sequences listed, 8.5% to 9% are singletons. Germline values: CDR1 LGHDT, CDR2 YNNKEL (reference sequence). V lost 1 base to trimming and J lost 1 base, with 9 bases between them. The length of the CDR3 is 15 residues.

The specimen was whole blood, collected in connection with sensitization to the hapten diphenylcyclopropenone (DPC). The sequence came from a woman aged 45-60 years with alopecia areata. Some clones in this sample may be carry-over from other donors' samples. The chain recombines TRBV3-1 with TRBJ2-3; unclear D gene. CDR3 residues: CASSQGGVRTDTQYF. The DNA for the CDR3 is TGTGCCAGCAGCCAAGGTGGGGTCCGCACAGATACGCAGTATTTT.